This entry is about one T cell receptor beta chain. The antigen is not known. Deletions cut 8 bases from V and 2 bases from J, with 5 bases between. This CDR3 spans 11 amino acids. CDR1 is MNHNY, CDR2 SVGAGI, per germline (reference sequence). TCRdb keeps only in-frame clones here, not all; method: immunoSEQ multiplex PCR. Among roughly 1.5 million clones listed, approximately 98% were seen once. Healthy HIV-negative adults with no recent acute infections or vaccinations were recruited as donors. The data originate from a study of shared clonotypes between healthy human individuals. Study-level background: The donor group consisted of a couple of women and a few men, aged 18 to 49.

Study outcomes and limitations: Among the subsets, naive ones generally showed larger estimated richness than memory ones. How much donors shared clonotypes was expected to be affected by sequencing depth.

The chain links TRBV6-6 to TRBJ2-3; no clear D gene. Input material: naive CD4+ T cells sorted from blood. The subset: CD45RA+ positively selected. The TCR comes from a young man in good health. CDR3 sequence (DNA): TGTGCCAGCGCTCACACAGATACGCAGTATTTT. Protein product: CASAHTDTQYF.